A selection of T cell receptor beta chains follows, all from one sample in a study of cytomegalovirus exposure and HLA in healthy donors. Some clones are missing from TCRdb's copy, which holds only in-frame ones; the method was immunoSEQ multiplex PCR. This sample's table reports about 59,000 clones. Sequencing used PBMCs. The origin of the receptors is a man aged 30 to 39 in good health and CMV-seropositive. Each CDR3 is given with its conserved first and last residue. A D gene is named only where the DNA matches it firmly.

D gene	V gene	J gene	CDR3 DNA	CDR3 protein
.	TRBV30	TRBJ1-2	TGTGCCTGGAGTGTACGGGGGGCAGGTGGCTACACCTTC	CAWSVRGAGGYTF
.	TRBV25-1	TRBJ1-2	TGTGCCAGCGAAAAAAACGGGGAGTACTATGGCTACACCTTC	CASEKNGEYYGYTF
.	TRBV5-1	TRBJ1-1	TGCGCCAGTCAACAGGGTCCGGACACTGAAGCTTTCTTT	CASQQGPDTEAFF
.	TRBV2	TRBJ2-7	TGTGCCAGCAAGAGAGGTAGGCACGAGCAGTACTTC	CASKRGRHEQYF
TRBD2	TRBV30	TRBJ2-3	TGTGCCTGGAGTTACGGGGGGGCCGTTAATACGCAGTATTTT	CAWSYGGAVNTQYF
.	TRBV29-1	TRBJ2-7	TGCAGCGTTTCGATTCGGTCCTACGAGCAGTACTTC	CSVSIRSYEQYF
TRBD2	TRBV18	TRBJ2-1	TGTGCCAGCTCTCCCCCCGGACTAGCGGGGGGCCTGGACAATGAGCAGTTCTTC	CASSPPGLAGGLDNEQFF
TRBD1	TRBV6-1	TRBJ1-2	TGTGCCAGCAGTGAAGCTAGTACAGGGGGCTACTATGGCTACACCTTC	CASSEASTGGYYGYTF
.	TRBV30	TRBJ2-7	TGTGCCTGGAGTGTACAGGTTTACGAGCAGTACTTC	CAWSVQVYEQYF
TRBD1	TRBV7-3	TRBJ1-5	TGTGCCAGCAGCCCGGGACAGGGGAACAATCAGCCCCAGCATTTT	CASSPGQGNNQPQHF
.	TRBV7-3	TRBJ2-3	TGTGCCAGCAGCCTGGACTACCTGGGCTTCACAGATAAGCAGTATTTT	CASSLDYLGFTDKQYF
TRBD1	TRBV4-1	TRBJ1-5	TGCGCCAGCAGCCAAACGAAGGACAGGGGAGATCAGCCCCAGCATTTT	CASSQTKDRGDQPQHF
TRBD2	TRBV9	TRBJ2-2	TGTGCCAGCAGCGTAGACCGCGCGGGGGTCACCGGGGAGCTGTTTTTT	CASSVDRAGVTGELFF
TRBD2	TRBV30	TRBJ2-7	TGTGCCTGGGACCTGGGGAGGGCGTCCATGTCTTACGAGCAGTACTTC	CAWDLGRASMSYEQYF
TRBD2	TRBV10-3	TRBJ2-1	TGTGCCATCAGTGAGTCGGGTCTAGCGGGGAACAATGAGCAGTTCTTC	CAISESGLAGNNEQFF
TRBD2	TRBV29-1	TRBJ2-5	TGCAGCGTTGTAGCGGGGGGTTTAGTAGAGACCCAGTACTTC	CSVVAGGLVETQYF
.	TRBV9	TRBJ2-5	TGTGCCAGCAGCGTTGGTCAAGCGGAGACCCAGTACTTC	CASSVGQAETQYF
TRBD2	TRBV18	TRBJ2-3	TGTGCCAGCTCACCACCGGGACTAGCGGGGGGTGTTGCAGATACGCAGTATTTT	CASSPPGLAGGVADTQYF
TRBD2	TRBV4-1	TRBJ2-1	TGCGCCAGCAGCTCGGGAGGGGCTGAGCAGTTCTTC	CASSSGGAEQFF
TRBD1	TRBV18	TRBJ2-1	TGTGCCAGCTCACTTACGAGGGACAGCTACAATGAGCAGTTCTTC	CASSLTRDSYNEQFF
.	TRBV6-5	TRBJ1-1	TGTGCCAGCAGGCGGATCTCGGGGGGTGGCACTGAAGCTTTCTTT	CASRRISGGGTEAFF
.	TRBV4-2	TRBJ1-5	TGTGCCAGCAGCCAGGTTCCTGAGCAGCCCCAGCATTTT	CASSQVPEQPQHF
.	TRBV5-4	TRBJ2-3	TGTGCCAGCAGCCCCCAGTGGAGGTCAGATACGCAGTATTTT	CASSPQWRSDTQYF
TRBD1	TRBV27	TRBJ2-5	TGTGCCAGCAGTTCGGGACAGGGGGTGGAGACCCAGTACTTC	CASSSGQGVETQYF
.	TRBV30	TRBJ2-1	TGTGCCTGGAGCCCAGGGCGCTCCGACAATGAGCAGTTCTTC	CAWSPGRSDNEQFF
TRBD2	TRBV7-8	TRBJ2-5	TGTGCCAGCAGCGGGGTCGGACTAGCGGGCCACCAAGAGACCCAGTACTTC	CASSGVGLAGHQETQYF
.	TRBV7-3	TRBJ2-2	TGTGCCAGCAGCTTAAGCGGCCCGAACACCGGGGAGCTGTTTTTT	CASSLSGPNTGELFF
TRBD2	TRBV10-3	TRBJ2-1	TGTGCCATCCCGGCTAGCGGGAAAACAAGCTCCTACAATGAGCAGTTCTTC	CAIPASGKTSSYNEQFF
.	TRBV6-1	TRBJ1-5	TGTGCCAGCAGTGGCCCGGGGGGCGCTGGTCAGCCCCAGCATTTT	CASSGPGGAGQPQHF
.	TRBV29-1	TRBJ2-3	TGCAGCGTTGAGCAGTTGGGAGGCACAGATACGCAGTATTTT	CSVEQLGGTDTQYF
TRBD2	TRBV29-1	TRBJ2-7	TGCAGCGTTGGGGGGGGGTACACCTACGAGCAGTACTTC	CSVGGGYTYEQYF
TRBD1	TRBV7-9	TRBJ2-1	TGTGCCAGCAGGGGGACAGGGGTCCATGAGCAGTTCTTC	CASRGTGVHEQFF
TRBD1	TRBV5-1	TRBJ1-5	TGCGCCAGCAGCCGACAGGGGAATCAGCCCCAGCATTTT	CASSRQGNQPQHF
TRBD1	TRBV11-2	TRBJ2-3	TGTGCCAGCAGCTACTCCAGGGGGCCAGATACGCAGTATTTT	CASSYSRGPDTQYF
.	TRBV7-8	TRBJ1-2	TGTGCCAGCAGCCCCGGGATGGTCTATGGCTACACCTTC	CASSPGMVYGYTF
.	TRBV2	TRBJ2-5	TGTGCCAGCAGTGAAGGCAGCGTGGTAGAGACCCAGTACTTC	CASSEGSVVETQYF
TRBD1	TRBV30	TRBJ2-7	TGTGCCTACTGGGGACAGCCCACCTACGAGCAGTACTTC	CAYWGQPTYEQYF
.	TRBV4-1	TRBJ1-2	TGCGCCAGCAGCCAAGACCCGCAACAGGGATCCTATGGCTACACCTTC	CASSQDPQQGSYGYTF
TRBD2	TRBV30	TRBJ2-2	TGTGCCTGGAGTGGGGGACTAGCGGGAGGGCCTGCCGGGGAGCTGTTTTTT	CAWSGGLAGGPAGELFF
.	TRBV6-1	TRBJ2-7	TGTGCCAGCAGTGCGGGGTACAACTACGAGCAGTACTTC	CASSAGYNYEQYF
TRBD1	TRBV5-1	TRBJ1-4	TGCGCCAGCAGCCCCGGGACAGGCCAACTTAATGAAAAACTGTTTTTT	CASSPGTGQLNEKLFF
TRBD2	TRBV6-5	TRBJ2-1	TGTGCCAGCAGTTCTTTAGCGGGAACCGACAATGAGCAGTTCTTC	CASSSLAGTDNEQFF
.	TRBV9	TRBJ2-7	TGTGCCAGCAGCGTAAGGGGGGGATCCTCCTACGAGCAGTACTTC	CASSVRGGSSYEQYF
.	TRBV7-9	TRBJ2-1	TGTGCCAGCAGATTAGAGGAGAATGAGCAGTTCTTC	CASRLEENEQFF
TRBD2	TRBV29-1	TRBJ2-1	TGCAGCTCCGCGGGACTAGCGGGAGGGCCGGGTGAGCAGTTCTTC	CSSAGLAGGPGEQFF
TRBD1	TRBV11-3	TRBJ1-4	TGTGCCAGCAGCCTTCGGACAGGGCGTGAAAAACTGTTTTTT	CASSLRTGREKLFF
.	TRBV7-9	TRBJ2-7	TGTGCCAGCAGCCCCCCTGGGGACAACTTGTACCCCTACGAGCAGTACTTC	CASSPPGDNLYPYEQYF
TRBD1	TRBV2	TRBJ1-3	TGTGCCAGCAGTGGGACAGGATCCCTCGGAAACACCATATATTTT	CASSGTGSLGNTIYF
.	TRBV5-6	TRBJ2-7	TGTGCCAGCAGTCGGGATCTCAATAACTACGAGCAGTACTTC	CASSRDLNNYEQYF
.	TRBV11-2	TRBJ2-3	TGTGCCAGCAGCCCGAGACAGATAGATACGCAGTATTTT	CASSPRQIDTQYF
.	TRBV5-1	TRBJ2-7	TGCGCCAGCAGCTTGGCCAGGGAGGGGGCCTACGAGCAGTACTTC	CASSLAREGAYEQYF
TRBD1	TRBV25-1	TRBJ1-1	TGTGCCAGCAGTGACCCAGCTTCGACAGGGGGCCTAGCTTTCTTT	CASSDPASTGGLAFF
.	TRBV7-8	TRBJ1-5	TGTGCCAGCAGCGTTTATAACTATAGCAATCAGCCCCAGCATTTT	CASSVYNYSNQPQHF
TRBD1	TRBV2	TRBJ2-7	TGTGCCAGCAGGGATCCCGGGACAGGTAACTACGAGCAGTACTTC	CASRDPGTGNYEQYF
.	TRBV5-5	TRBJ2-1	TGTGCCAGCAGCTTGAAGCCTAGCTACAATGAGCAGTTCTTC	CASSLKPSYNEQFF
.	TRBV15	TRBJ2-6	TGTGCCACCAGCAGAGACAGGTCTGGGGCCAACGTCCTGACTTTC	CATSRDRSGANVLTF
TRBD1	TRBV10-3	TRBJ2-7	TGTGCCATCAGTGGGACAGGGGCCTACGAGCAGTACTTC	CAISGTGAYEQYF
.	TRBV5-6	TRBJ1-2	TGTGCCAGCAGCTTGGTTCGCGCGGATGGCTACACCTTC	CASSLVRADGYTF